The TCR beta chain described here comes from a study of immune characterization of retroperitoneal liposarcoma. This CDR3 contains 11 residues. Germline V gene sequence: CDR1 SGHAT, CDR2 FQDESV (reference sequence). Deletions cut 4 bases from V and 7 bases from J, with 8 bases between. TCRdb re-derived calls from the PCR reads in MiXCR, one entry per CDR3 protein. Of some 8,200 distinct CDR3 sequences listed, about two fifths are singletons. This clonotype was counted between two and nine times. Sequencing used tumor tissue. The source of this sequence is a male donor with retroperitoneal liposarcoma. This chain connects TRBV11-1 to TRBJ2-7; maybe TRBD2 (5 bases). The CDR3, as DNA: TGTGCCAGCAGCTCGGGGTGGGAGCAGTACTTC. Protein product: CASSSGWEQYF.